The T cell receptor beta chain under discussion was sequenced for a study of T cell clonality in common variable immunodeficiency. Germline CDR1 and CDR2: SGHVS and FQNEAQ. This CDR3 has 15 amino acids. As regards this clone: Antigen specificity is unknown. At one boundary the junction diverges from the germline segment, which might be a read error. Read coverage stops 3 residues before the CDR3 terminus; the germline J gene supplies the remainder. The sample carries other DNA sequences with the same CDR3.

Data came from immunoSEQ multiplex PCR; TCRdb stores just in-frame clones and leaves some out. The counts give around 47,000 clones, none of them seen only once; 2% to 2.5% is held by the top ten. General observations from the study: Common variable immunodeficiency TCR beta sequences reportedly had fewer deletions and N-nucleotide insertions.

The sample comprised peripheral blood mononuclear cells. The clonotype comes from a person between 18 and 75 years old in good health. V gene TRBV7-8 combines with J gene TRBJ1-3, with TRBD1 matching over 9 bases. CDR3 sequence: CASSLWDRAGNTIYF. The CDR3 DNA, read in part, is TGTGCCAGCAGCCTATGGGACAGGGCCGGAAACACG.